The clone carrying this T cell receptor (beta chain) has just a few counts. The antigen is not known. The V end lost 7 bases, the J end lost 11 bases, and 17 bases lay between the germline ends. The CDR3 is 13 amino acids. Germline CDR1 MNHEY, CDR2 SVGEGT. TCRdb independently ran MiXCR on the reads; one entry per CDR3 protein. The repertoire has 60,000 to 75,000 distinct CDR3 sequences, 25% to 30% of them found once; the top ten carry about 60%. These data belong to a study of T cell repertoires in cytomegalovirus infection. Study observations and caveats: Individuals carrying CMV plus the relevant HLA were identified by cumulative frequency of public TCR beta families.

The chain has TRBV6-2 or TRBV6-3 and TRBJ2-2, with D tentatively TRBD2 (7 bases). This sequence originates from a human donor in good health (CMV status not recorded). Some clones in this sample may be carry-over from other donors' samples. The sample consisted of CD8+ T cells from cultured PBMCs, taken from culture after CMV antigen stimulation. The CDR3, as DNA: TGTGCCAGCACCACGGGGGGCCTCGGAGAGCTGTTTTTT. Protein sequence: CASTTGGLGELFF.